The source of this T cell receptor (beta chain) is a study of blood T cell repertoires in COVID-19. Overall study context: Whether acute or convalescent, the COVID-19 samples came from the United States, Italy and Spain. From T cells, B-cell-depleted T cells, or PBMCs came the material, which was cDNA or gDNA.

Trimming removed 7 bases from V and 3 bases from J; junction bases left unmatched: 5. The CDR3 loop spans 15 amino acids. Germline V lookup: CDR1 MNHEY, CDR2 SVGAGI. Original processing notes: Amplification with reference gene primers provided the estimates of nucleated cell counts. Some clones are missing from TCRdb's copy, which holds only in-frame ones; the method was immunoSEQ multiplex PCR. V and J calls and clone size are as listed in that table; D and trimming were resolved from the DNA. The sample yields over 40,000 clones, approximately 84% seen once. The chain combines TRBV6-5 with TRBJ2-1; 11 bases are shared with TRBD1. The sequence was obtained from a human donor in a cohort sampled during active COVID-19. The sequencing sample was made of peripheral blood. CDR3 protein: CASKLDRGLYNEQFF. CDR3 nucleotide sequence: TGTGCCAGCAAATTGGACAGGGGGCTCTACAATGAGCAGTTCTTC.